Described below is a single T cell receptor beta chain sequence and its context. Repertoires were generated with immunoSEQ multiplex PCR, while TCRdb's copy carries only in-frame clones and drops some. The data show about 67,000 clones, 89% seen once. This sample is part of a study of T cell changes during pregnancy in multiple sclerosis. The CDR3 consists of 15 residues. Germline lookup yields CDR1 SGHRS and CDR2 YFSETQ. V trimming: 4 bases; J trimming: 5 bases; junction bases outside the gene matches: 4. The sequence was obtained from a female donor with multiple sclerosis, enrolled in a pregnancy study. The V call is TRBV5-1, the J call TRBJ2-5; 14 bases are a match to TRBD2. The source was peripheral blood, collected in the first trimester of pregnancy. CDR3 coding DNA: TGCGCCAGCAGCGTGGGACTAGCGGGAGAGGAGACCCAGTACTTC. This gives the protein CASSVGLAGEETQYF.